Below, one T cell receptor (beta chain) is given with its context. Its antigen is undetermined. These data originate in a study of shared clonotypes between healthy human individuals. Study context: Per-donor plates numbered three CD4 naive, three CD4 memory, two CD8 naive and one CD8 memory.

Investigators divided CD4+ cells into CD45RA+ naive and CD45RA-negative memory subsets. Regarding the study as a whole: Naive subsets, compared against memory subsets, generally had larger estimated richness values.

The V gene lost 5 bases and the J gene lost 9 bases, with 13 bases spanning the gap. Looked up from germline, CDR1 is DFQATT and CDR2 is SNEGSKA (reference sequence). This CDR3 has 11 amino acids. The assay was immunoSEQ multiplex PCR, and TCRdb's table has in-frame clones only and misses some. The table records more than 2 million clones, 90% to 97% of them present only once. The sequencing input was naive CD4+ T cells sorted from blood. Documented subset: CD45RA+ positively selected. The rearrangement joins TRBV20-1 to TRBJ1-2; no firm D call. The clonotype was recovered from a man aged 18-30 years in good health. The CDR3 coding sequence is TGCAGTGCTTGGGTATCAAAGAGCTACACCTTC. The encoded protein is CSAWVSKSYTF.